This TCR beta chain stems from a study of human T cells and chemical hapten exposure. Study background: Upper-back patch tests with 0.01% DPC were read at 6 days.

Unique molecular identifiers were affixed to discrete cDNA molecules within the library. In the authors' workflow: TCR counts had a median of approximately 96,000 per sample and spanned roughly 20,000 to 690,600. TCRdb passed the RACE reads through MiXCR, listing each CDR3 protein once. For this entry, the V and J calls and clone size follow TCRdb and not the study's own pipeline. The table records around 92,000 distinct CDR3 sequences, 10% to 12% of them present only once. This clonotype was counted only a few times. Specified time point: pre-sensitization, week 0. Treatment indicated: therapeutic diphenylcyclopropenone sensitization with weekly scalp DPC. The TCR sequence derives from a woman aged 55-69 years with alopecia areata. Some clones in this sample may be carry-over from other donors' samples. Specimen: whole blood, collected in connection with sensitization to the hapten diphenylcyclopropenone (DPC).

CDR3 sequence: CSARRATVYNSPLHF. In DNA form, the CDR3 reads TGCAGTGCTCGAAGGGCAACGGTCTATAATTCACCCCTCCACTTT. This sequence joins TRBV20-1 and TRBJ1-6; D not certain. The germline V gene encodes CDR1 DFQATT and CDR2 SNEGSKA (reference sequence). V lost 5 bases to trimming and J lost 3 bases, with 14 bases between them. The CDR3 has 15 residues.